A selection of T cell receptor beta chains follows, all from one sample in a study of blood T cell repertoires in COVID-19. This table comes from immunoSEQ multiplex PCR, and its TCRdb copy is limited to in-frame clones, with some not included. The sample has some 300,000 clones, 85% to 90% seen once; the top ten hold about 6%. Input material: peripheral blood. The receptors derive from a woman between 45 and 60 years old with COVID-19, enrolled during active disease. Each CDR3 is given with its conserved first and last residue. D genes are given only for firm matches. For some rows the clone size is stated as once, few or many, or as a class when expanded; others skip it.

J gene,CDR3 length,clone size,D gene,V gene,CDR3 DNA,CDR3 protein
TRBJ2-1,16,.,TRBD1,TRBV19,TGTGCCAGTAGCAGAGTTGAGGGGGCGCTCTACAATGAGCAGTTCTTC,CASSRVEGALYNEQFF
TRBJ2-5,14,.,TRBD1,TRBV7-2,TGTGCCAGCAGCTTTAACAGGGGGTTGGAGACCCAGTACTTC,CASSFNRGLETQYF
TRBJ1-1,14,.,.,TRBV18,TGTGCCAGCTCACCACGGGAGATGAACACTGAAGCTTTCTTT,CASSPREMNTEAFF
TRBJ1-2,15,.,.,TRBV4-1,TGCGCCAGCAGCCAACTCGACGGGGTCCCCTATGGCTACACCTTC,CASSQLDGVPYGYTF
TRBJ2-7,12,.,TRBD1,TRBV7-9,TGTGCCAGCAGCTCACAGGGGAACGAGCAGTACTTC,CASSSQGNEQYF
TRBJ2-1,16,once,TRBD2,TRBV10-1,TGCGCCAGTCGTCCCGGGACTAGCGGGAGAGGGAATGAGCAGTTCTTC,CASRPGTSGRGNEQFF
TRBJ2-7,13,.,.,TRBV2,TGTGCCAGTATCCGGGACAACGCCTACGAGCAGTACTTC,CASIRDNAYEQYF
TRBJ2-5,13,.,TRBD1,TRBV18,TGTGCCAGCTCACGCGGACAGGGAGAGACCCAGTACTTC,CASSRGQGETQYF
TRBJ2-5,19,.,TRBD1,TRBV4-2,TGTGCCAGCAAGACGACACAAGGGGGCGGGCTGTTAGGTAGGGAGACCCAGTACTTC,CASKTTQGGGLLGRETQYF
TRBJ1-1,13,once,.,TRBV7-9,TGTGCCAGCAGCTTAGGGGGAGAAGGGGAAGCTTTCTTT,CASSLGGEGEAFF
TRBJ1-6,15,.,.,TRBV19,TGTGCCAGTAGTATTAGGAGTTTCTATAATTCACCCCTCCACTTT,CASSIRSFYNSPLHF
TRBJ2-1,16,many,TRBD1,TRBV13,TGTGCCAGCAGCTTCTCCGGGACAGGGCCTTACAATGAGCAGTTCTTC,CASSFSGTGPYNEQFF
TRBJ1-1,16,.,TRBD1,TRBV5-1,TGCGCCAGCAGCAGGGGACAGGGCATCATGAACACTGAAGCTTTCTTT,CASSRGQGIMNTEAFF
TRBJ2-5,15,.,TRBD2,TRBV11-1,TGTGCCAGCAGCTTAGCGGGAGGGCGGCGAGAGACCCAGTACTTC,CASSLAGGRRETQYF
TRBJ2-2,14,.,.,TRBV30,TGTGCCTGGAGTGTATGGGCCTTCACCGGGGAGCTGTTTTTT,CAWSVWAFTGELFF
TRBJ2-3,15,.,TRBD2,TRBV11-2,TGTGCCAGCAGCCCCTGGACTAGCGGGAGAGATACGCAGTATTTT,CASSPWTSGRDTQYF
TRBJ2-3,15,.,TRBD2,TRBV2,TGTGCCAGCAGAAGACTAGCGGGAGAAGCAGATACGCAGTATTTT,CASRRLAGEADTQYF
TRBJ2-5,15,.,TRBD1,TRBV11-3,TGTGCCAGCAGCCCTACTAACAGGGGACAAGAGACCCAGTACTTC,CASSPTNRGQETQYF
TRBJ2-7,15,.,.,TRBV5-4,TGTGCCAGCAGACAAGGCGAGCGGCAAACCTACGAGCAGTACTTC,CASRQGERQTYEQYF
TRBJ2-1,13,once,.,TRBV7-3,TGTGCCAGCAGCGTAAGTGGCTTAAGTGAGCAGTTCTTC,CASSVSGLSEQFF
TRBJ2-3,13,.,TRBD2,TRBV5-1,TGCGCCAGCAGCGGCGGGAGGGCAGATACGCAGTATTTT,CASSGGRADTQYF
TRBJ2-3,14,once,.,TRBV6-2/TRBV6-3,TGTGCCAGCAGTTCAAGGACTTCGGCAGATACGCAGTATTTT,CASSSRTSADTQYF
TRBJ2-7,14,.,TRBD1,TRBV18,TGTGCCAGCTCACCTTGGACAGGGGGAAGCGAGCAGTACTTC,CASSPWTGGSEQYF
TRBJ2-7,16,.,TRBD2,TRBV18,TGTGCCAGCTCACCACCGGGACTAGCGGGAGGTAACGAGCAGTACTTC,CASSPPGLAGGNEQYF
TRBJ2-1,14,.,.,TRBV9,TGTGCCAGCAGCGTAGAAACTAGTTGGAATGAGCAGTTCTTC,CASSVETSWNEQFF
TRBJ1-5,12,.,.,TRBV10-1,TGCGCCAGCAAAGACAGGTTTCAGCCCCAGCATTTT,CASKDRFQPQHF
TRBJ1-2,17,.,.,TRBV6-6,TGTGCCAGCAGTCTTTCCCCCCAGGACTCTAGTAACTATGGCTACACCTTC,CASSLSPQDSSNYGYTF
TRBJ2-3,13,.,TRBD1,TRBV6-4,TGTGCCAGCAGATCTCAACAGGGGGATACGCAGTATTTT,CASRSQQGDTQYF
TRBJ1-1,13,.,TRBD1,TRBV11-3,TGTGCCAGCAGCTTAATACAGGGGTTTGAAGCTTTCTTT,CASSLIQGFEAFF
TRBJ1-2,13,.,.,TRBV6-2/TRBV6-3,TGTGCCAGCAGTTACTTTCAGGGTTATGGCTACACCTTC,CASSYFQGYGYTF
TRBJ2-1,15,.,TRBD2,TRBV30,TGTGCCTGTTACCGCGGGGGACTAACTTACAATGAGCAGTTCTTC,CACYRGGLTYNEQFF
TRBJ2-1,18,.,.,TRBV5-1,TGCGCCAGCAGCTCGAGAATGTTGCGGCGGCGATCCTACAATGAGCAGTTCTTC,CASSSRMLRRRSYNEQFF
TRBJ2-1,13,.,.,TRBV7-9,TGTGCCAGCAGCTATGGACTTATAGGTGAGCAGTTCTTC,CASSYGLIGEQFF
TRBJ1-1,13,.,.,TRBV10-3,TGTGCCATCAGTGCAAACCAGGACACTGAAGCTTTCTTT,CAISANQDTEAFF
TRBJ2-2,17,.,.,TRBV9,TGTGCCAGCAGCGTAGAGAGTATGGCGGGGAGCACCGGGGAGCTGTTTTTT,CASSVESMAGSTGELFF
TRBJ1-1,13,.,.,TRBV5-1,TGCGCCAGCAGCTTGACAGGGAACACTGAAGCTTTCTTT,CASSLTGNTEAFF
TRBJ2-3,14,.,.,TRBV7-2,TGTGCCAGCAGCCAACAAGCGGGCACAGATACGCAGTATTTT,CASSQQAGTDTQYF
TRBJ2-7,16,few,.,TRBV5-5,TGTGCCAGCAGCTTGGCAAGTGTGTGGTCCGGCGGCGGGCAGTACTTC,CASSLASVWSGGGQYF
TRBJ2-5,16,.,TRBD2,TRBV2,TGTGCCAGCAGTGCCAGCGGGAGGGCCAGTGGGGAGACCCAGTACTTC,CASSASGRASGETQYF
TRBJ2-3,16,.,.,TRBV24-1,TGTGCCACCAGTGATCCCCCAGGTGATGTCACAGATACGCAGTATTTT,CATSDPPGDVTDTQYF
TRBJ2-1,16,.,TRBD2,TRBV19,TGTGCCAGTAGTAGAATTGGGACTAGCGGGTTGAGGCAGCAGTTCTTC,CASSRIGTSGLRQQFF